One sample yielded the 6 T cell receptor beta chains listed below, sequenced in a study of identical twins (dated by TCRdb to the mid-2010s). The library came from 5' RACE. The sequencer listed for this sample is Illumina HiSeq 2000. TCRdb reprocessed the public reads (quality trimming at Q25 with fastp, clone calling with MiXCR) and kept in-frame beta chains. Rows with one shared CDR3 protein collapse into an entry with the most common genes and DNA. Recorded for this sample are 1.5 million to 2 million distinct CDR3 sequences; about 32% of them occurred a single time. The ten largest make up around 0.25% of the sample. Sequenced: cord blood. Every receptor here comes from a newborn girl in good health.

The J gene is TRBJ2-1, the V gene TRBV24-1; 9 bases fit TRBD2. Germline CDR1 reads KGHDR; CDR2 reads SFDVKD. Trimming at V came to 8 bases and at J to 4 bases, leaving 5 bases not matched to a gene. The CDR3 spans 14 residues. Here the CDR3 DNA reads TGTGCCACCATGGGGACTAGCCCATACAATGAGCAGTTCTTC. Protein: CATMGTSPYNEQFF.

The chain uses TRBV29-1 and TRBJ2-5; D possibly matches TRBD1 or TRBD2 (5 bases each). The CDR3 totals 13 residues. V was trimmed by 3 bases and J by 4 bases, leaving 12 bases between them. The germline gives CDR1 SQVTM, CDR2 ANQGSEA. This CDR3 is CSVDRERGETQYF. The CDR3 region has the DNA TGCAGCGTTGACAGGGAGAGGGGAGAGACCCAGTACTTC.

V gene TRBV5-1 combines with J gene TRBJ2-1, with 7 bases aligning to TRBD2. This CDR3 contains 13 residues. V trimming: 0 bases; J trimming: 9 bases; junction bases outside the gene matches: 3. Germline V gene lookup returns CDR1 SGHRS and CDR2 YFSETQ. This chain's CDR3 is CASSLVPSGEQFF. In DNA, the CDR3 is TGCGCCAGCAGCTTGGTACCTAGCGGTGAGCAGTTCTTC.

This sequence joins TRBV20-1 and TRBJ2-1, with TRBD2 identical over 12 bases. J was trimmed by 6 bases and V by 4 bases; bases with no gene match: 7. Germline values: CDR1 DFQATT, CDR2 SNEGSKA (reference sequence). CDR3 size: 15 residues. CDR3 in DNA: TGCAGTGCTACCACACTAGCGGGGGGCCCCAATGAGCAGTTCTTC. Translated, it gives CSATTLAGGPNEQFF.

The chain links TRBV29-1 to TRBJ2-4; 7 bases are a match to TRBD1. J lost 1 base, V lost 8 bases, and 14 bases had no gene match. The V gene's germline CDR1 is SQVTM and CDR2 ANQGSEA. The CDR3 covers 16 residues. The CDR3 is CSTRTTGKGAKNIQYF. Here the CDR3 DNA reads TGCAGCACTAGAACGACAGGGAAAGGGGCCAAAAACATTCAGTACTTC. Based on the CDR3 plus reference TRBV29-1 and TRBJ2-4, the full variable domain is SAVISQKPSRDICQRGTSLTIQCQVDSQVTMMFWYRQQPGQSLTLIATANQGSEATYESGFVIDKFPISRPNLTFSTLTVSNMSPEDSSIYLCSTRTTGKGAKNIQYFGAGTRLSVL.

The chain recombines TRBV7-2 with TRBJ2-1, with D possibly matching TRBD2 (6 bases). The J call may be mistaken, given a closer DNA end match to TRBJ2-7. CDR3 length: 15 residues. Per germline, CDR1 SGHTA and CDR2 FQGNSA. The CDR3 sequence is CASSLGLGNYNEQYF. The CDR3 DNA sequence: TGTGCCAGCAGCTTAGGACTAGGGAACTACAATGAGCAGTACTTC.